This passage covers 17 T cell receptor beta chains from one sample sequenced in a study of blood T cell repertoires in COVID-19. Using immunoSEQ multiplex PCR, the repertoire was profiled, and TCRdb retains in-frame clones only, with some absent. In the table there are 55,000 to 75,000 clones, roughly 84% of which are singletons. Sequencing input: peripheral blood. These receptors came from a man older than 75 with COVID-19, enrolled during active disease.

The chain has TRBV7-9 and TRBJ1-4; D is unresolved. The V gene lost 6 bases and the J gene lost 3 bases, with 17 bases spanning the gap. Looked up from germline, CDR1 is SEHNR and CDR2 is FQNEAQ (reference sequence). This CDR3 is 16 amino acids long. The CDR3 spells CASSYALGRPNEKLFF. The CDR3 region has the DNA TGTGCCAGCAGTTACGCTCTGGGGAGGCCTAATGAAAAACTGTTTTTT.

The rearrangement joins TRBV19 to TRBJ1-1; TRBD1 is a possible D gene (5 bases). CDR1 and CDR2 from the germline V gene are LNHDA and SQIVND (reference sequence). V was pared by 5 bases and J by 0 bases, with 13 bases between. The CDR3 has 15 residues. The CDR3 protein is CASSSTDFMNTEAFF. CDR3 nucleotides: TGTGCCAGTAGTTCGACAGACTTTATGAACACTGAAGCTTTCTTT.

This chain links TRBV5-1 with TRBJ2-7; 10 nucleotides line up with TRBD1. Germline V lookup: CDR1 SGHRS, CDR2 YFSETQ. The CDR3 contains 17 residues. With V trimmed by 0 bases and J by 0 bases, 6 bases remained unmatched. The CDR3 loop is CASSLAFRTGGSYEQYV. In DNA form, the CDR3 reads TGCGCCAGCAGCTTGGCCTTTAGGACAGGGGGCTCCTACGAGCAGTACGTC.

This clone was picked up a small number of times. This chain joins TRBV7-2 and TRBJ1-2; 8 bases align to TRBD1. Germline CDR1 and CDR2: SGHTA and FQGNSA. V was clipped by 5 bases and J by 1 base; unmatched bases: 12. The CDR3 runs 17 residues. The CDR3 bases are TGTGCCAGCAGCCTACAGGTTGGACAGGGCCTTAACTATGGCTACACCTTC. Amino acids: CASSLQVGQGLNYGYTF.

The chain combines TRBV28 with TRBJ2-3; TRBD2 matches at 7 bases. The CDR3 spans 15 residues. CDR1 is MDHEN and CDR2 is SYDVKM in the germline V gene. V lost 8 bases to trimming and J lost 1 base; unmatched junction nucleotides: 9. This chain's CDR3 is CASPPGGGGTDTQYF. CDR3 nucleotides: TGTGCCAGCCCCCCCGGCGGGGGAGGCACAGATACGCAGTATTTT.

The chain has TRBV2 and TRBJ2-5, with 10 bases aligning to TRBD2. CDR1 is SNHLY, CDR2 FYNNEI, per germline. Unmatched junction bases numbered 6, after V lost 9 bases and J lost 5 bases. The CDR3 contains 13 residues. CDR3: CASASGGGETQYF. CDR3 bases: TGTGCCAGTGCTAGCGGGGGAGGGGAGACCCAGTACTTC.

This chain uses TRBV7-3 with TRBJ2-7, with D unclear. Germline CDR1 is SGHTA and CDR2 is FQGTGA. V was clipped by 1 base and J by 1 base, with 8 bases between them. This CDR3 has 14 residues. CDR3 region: CASSLRPESYEQYF. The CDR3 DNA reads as TGTGCCAGCAGCTTAAGGCCGGAGTCCTACGAGCAGTACTTC.

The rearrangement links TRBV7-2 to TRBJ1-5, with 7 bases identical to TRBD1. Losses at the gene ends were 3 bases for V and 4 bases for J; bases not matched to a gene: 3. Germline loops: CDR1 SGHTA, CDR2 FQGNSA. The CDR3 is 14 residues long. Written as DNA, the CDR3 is TGTGCCAGCAGCTTCACAGGGGCGAATCAGCCCCAGCATTTT. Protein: CASSFTGANQPQHF.

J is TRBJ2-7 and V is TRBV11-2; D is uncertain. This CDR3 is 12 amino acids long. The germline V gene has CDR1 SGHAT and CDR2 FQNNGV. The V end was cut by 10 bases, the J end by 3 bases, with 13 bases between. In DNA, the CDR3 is TGTGCCACTAGGAATTGGCGCTACGAGCAGTACTTC. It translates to CATRNWRYEQYF.

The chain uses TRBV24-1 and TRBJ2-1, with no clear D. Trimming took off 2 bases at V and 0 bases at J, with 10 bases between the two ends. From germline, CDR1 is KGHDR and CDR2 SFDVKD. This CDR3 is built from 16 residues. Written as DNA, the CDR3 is TGTGCCACCAGTGATTGGGCCACGAGCTCCTACAATGAGCAGTTCTTC. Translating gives CATSDWATSSYNEQFF.

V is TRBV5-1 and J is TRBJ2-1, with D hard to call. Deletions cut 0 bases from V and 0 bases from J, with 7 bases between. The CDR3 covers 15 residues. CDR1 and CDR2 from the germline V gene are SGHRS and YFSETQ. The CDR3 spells CASSLDLSSYNEQFF. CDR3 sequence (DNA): TGCGCCAGCAGCTTGGACCTGAGCTCCTACAATGAGCAGTTCTTC.

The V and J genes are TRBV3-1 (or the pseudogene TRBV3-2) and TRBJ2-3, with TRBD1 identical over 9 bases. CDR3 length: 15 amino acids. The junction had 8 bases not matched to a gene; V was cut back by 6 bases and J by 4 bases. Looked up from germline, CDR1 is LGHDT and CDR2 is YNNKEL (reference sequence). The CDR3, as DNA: TGTGCCAGCAGGCCACAGGGGGCGCGTGCAGATACGCAGTATTTT. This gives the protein CASRPQGARADTQYF.

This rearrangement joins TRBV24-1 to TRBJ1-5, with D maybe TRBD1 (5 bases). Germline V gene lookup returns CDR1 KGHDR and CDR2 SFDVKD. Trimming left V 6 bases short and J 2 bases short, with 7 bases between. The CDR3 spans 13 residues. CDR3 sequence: CATSQGGNQPQHF. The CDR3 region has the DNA TGTGCCACCAGTCAGGGCGGCAATCAGCCCCAGCATTTT.

CDR3 amino acids: CASSEGGPSSKNIQYF. Here the CDR3 DNA reads TGTGCCAGCAGTGAGGGCGGGCCCTCATCCAAAAACATTCAGTACTTC. V gene TRBV6-1 combines with J gene TRBJ2-4; tentative D call: TRBD2 (5 bases). The germline V and J ends were trimmed by 3 bases and 2 bases, with 14 bases remaining between them. Germline assignment: CDR1 MNHNS and CDR2 SASEGT. The CDR3 is 16 residues long.

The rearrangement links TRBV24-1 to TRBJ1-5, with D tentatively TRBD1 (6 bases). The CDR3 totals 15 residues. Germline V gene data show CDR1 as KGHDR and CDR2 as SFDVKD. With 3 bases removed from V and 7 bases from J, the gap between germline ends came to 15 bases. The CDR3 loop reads CATSDATRDNQPQHF. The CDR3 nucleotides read TGTGCCACCAGTGATGCCACCAGGGACAACCAGCCCCAGCATTTT.

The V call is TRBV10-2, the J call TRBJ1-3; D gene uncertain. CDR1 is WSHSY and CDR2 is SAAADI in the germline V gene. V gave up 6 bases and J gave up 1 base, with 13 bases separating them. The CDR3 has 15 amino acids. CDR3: CASSEQQRSGNTIYF. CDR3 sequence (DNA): TGCGCCAGCAGCGAACAGCAACGATCTGGAAACACCATATATTTT.

The DNA for the CDR3 is TGTGCCAGCTCAACGGACAGGGGGACTGAAGCTTTCTTT. This translates into CASSTDRGTEAFF. The chain couples TRBV18 to TRBJ1-1; 10 bases fit TRBD1. Germline V gene sequence: CDR1 KGHSH, CDR2 LQKENI. V shed 5 bases and J 5 bases; nucleotides not matched to a gene: 2. The CDR3 contains 13 residues.